The clone carrying this T cell receptor (beta chain) was observed many times. The CDR3 length is 15 residues. V shed 2 bases, J shed 5 bases, and the junction held 7 bases outside the gene matches. Looked up from germline, CDR1 is SGHNT and CDR2 is YYREEE (reference sequence). TCRdb redid the calling of the RT-PCR reads with MiXCR, one entry per CDR3 protein. This sample has about 680,000 distinct CDR3 sequences, with 14% found just once. The clonotype comes from a female donor in good health, serving as a healthy control. The sample taken for sequencing was memory CD4+ T cells from blood. The chain links TRBV5-4 to TRBJ2-5, with 9 bases matching TRBD1. CDR3 coding DNA: TGTGCCAGCAGCTTACGACAGGGGGAGGGGGAGACCCAGTACTTC. Amino acid sequence: CASSLRQGEGETQYF.